The 26 T cell receptor beta chains given below trace back to one sample, sequenced in a study of control samples from healthy donors and cancer patients. Assay: immunoSEQ multiplex PCR; the TCRdb copy retains only in-frame clones and omits some. The sample holds roughly 26,000 clones; over 75% are singletons and the top ten take approximately 6.9%. Sequences were obtained from PBMCs. These receptors originate from a woman aged 55-70 years with head and neck cancer.

This clone was seen more than once but under ten times. The sample carries other DNA sequences with the same CDR3. V gene TRBV19 combines with J gene TRBJ1-1; D perhaps matches TRBD1 (5 bases). The CDR3 runs to 13 residues. The ends were cut back, 3 bases at V and 4 bases at J, with 9 bases in the middle. Germline CDR1 LNHDA, CDR2 SQIVND (reference sequence). CDR3 sequence: CASSIGTATEAFF. The CDR3, as DNA: TGTGCCAGTAGTATTGGGACGGCCACTGAAGCTTTCTTT.

The chain combines TRBV6-6 with TRBJ1-1, with 10 nucleotides matching TRBD1. Germline V gene lookup returns CDR1 MNHNY and CDR2 SVGAGI (reference sequence). Unmatched junction bases numbered 12, after V lost 4 bases and J lost 7 bases. The CDR3 sequence is 16 residues long. CDR3 protein: CASSSRTTGGSGEAFF. The CDR3 nucleotides are TGTGCCAGCAGTTCCCGAACGACAGGGGGCTCGGGTGAAGCTTTCTTT.

The J gene is TRBJ1-2, the V gene TRBV7-2, with D hard to call. Looked up from germline, CDR1 is SGHTA and CDR2 is FQGNSA. The V gene lost 3 bases and the J gene lost 7 bases, with 18 bases spanning the gap. The CDR3 loop spans 15 amino acids. This CDR3 reads CASSFQRLDLGGYTF. In DNA, the CDR3 is TGTGCCAGCAGCTTCCAAAGACTGGATTTGGGTGGCTACACCTTC. Full variable domain (rest looked up from reference TRBV7-2 and TRBJ1-2): GAGVSQSPSNKVTEKGKDVELRCDPISGHTALYWYRQSLGQGLEFLIYFQGNSAPDKSGLPSDRFSAERTGGSVSTLTIQRTQQEDSAVYLCASSFQRLDLGGYTFGSGTRLTVV.

This clone was observed a single time. The chain links TRBV7-2 to TRBJ2-5; TRBD2 is a possible D gene (6 bases). This CDR3 has 12 amino acids. V was pared by 6 bases and J by 4 bases, with 9 bases between. Germline loops: CDR1 SGHTA, CDR2 FQGNSA. Here the CDR3 reads CASSYGGETQYF. The CDR3 nucleotides read TGTGCCAGCAGTTACGGGGGAGAGACCCAGTACTTC.

The CDR3 loop reads CASSLQANTEAFF. The CDR3 bases are TGTGCCAGCAGCTTACAGGCGAACACTGAAGCTTTCTTT. V gene TRBV5-4 combines with J gene TRBJ1-1, with D possibly matching TRBD1 (5 bases). This CDR3 contains 13 residues. In germline, CDR1 is SGHNT, CDR2 YYREEE (reference sequence). V lost 2 bases to trimming and J lost 1 base, with 6 bases between them. Supplemented by reference TRBV5-4 and TRBJ1-1, the full variable domain reads ETGVTQSPTHLIKTRGQQVTLRCSSQSGHNTVSWYQQALGQGPQFIFQYYREEENGRGNFPPRFSGLQFPNYSSELNVNALELDDSALYLCASSLQANTEAFFGQGTRLTVV.

This clone was recorded only once. The chain is built from TRBV19 and TRBJ1-2; a weak D match, TRBD1 (6 bases). The CDR3 extends over 16 amino acids. Germline CDR1 and CDR2: LNHDA and SQIVND (reference sequence). V was pared by 3 bases and J by 4 bases, with 18 bases between. CDR3 sequence reads: CASSITGGVDPYGYTF. CDR3 bases: TGTGCCAGTAGTATTACCGGGGGCGTTGATCCCTATGGCTACACCTTC.

The count of this clone is one. J is TRBJ1-6 and V is TRBV4-3; D gene ambiguous. Germline values: CDR1 LGHNA, CDR2 YSLEER. V lost 0 bases and J lost 10, with 13 bases in between. The CDR3 length is 15 residues. The CDR3 spells CASSQDVQIGSPLHF. Here the CDR3 DNA reads TGCGCCAGCAGCCAAGACGTCCAAATTGGGTCACCCCTCCACTTT.

The rearrangement links TRBV18 to TRBJ1-4; the D gene is possibly TRBD1 (5 bases). The CDR3 runs 16 residues. Trimming shortened V by 2 bases and J by 3 bases, and 13 bases separated the two germline ends. The germline CDR1 and CDR2 sequences are KGHSH and LQKENI. CDR3 in amino acids: CASSPTGGAANEKLFF. In DNA, the CDR3 is TGTGCCAGCTCACCAACCGGGGGTGCGGCTAATGAAAAACTGTTTTTT.

The V and J genes are TRBV7-8 and TRBJ2-3, with D possibly TRBD2 on 5 matching bases. The CDR3 has 15 amino acids. V was shortened by 3 bases and J by 0 bases, with 10 bases between the two germline ends. The germline V gene has CDR1 SGHVS and CDR2 FQNEAQ. The CDR3 is CASSFSELSTDTQYF. The DNA for the CDR3 is TGTGCCAGCAGCTTTAGCGAACTTAGCACAGATACGCAGTATTTT.

The chain links TRBV6-2 or TRBV6-3 to TRBJ1-4; D is uncertain. There are 13 residues in the CDR3. Trimming shortened V by 5 bases and J by 5 bases, and 9 bases separated the two germline ends. The germline CDR1 and CDR2 sequences are MNHEY and SVGEGT. The CDR3 nucleotides read TGTGCCAGCAGTCGGCGTCCCAATGAAAAACTGTTTTTT. It translates to CASSRRPNEKLFF.

About this clone itself: One junction end disagrees with the germline gene, perhaps due to a read error. V and J are TRBV6-5 and TRBJ2-7; D may be TRBD2 (5 bases). The CDR3 spans 12 residues. Germline V gene data show CDR1 as MNHEY and CDR2 as SVGAGI. The CDR3 DNA sequence: TGTGCCAGCGGGAGAGAACGGGCGGAAGAAGTCTTC. This sequence encodes CASGRERAEEVF.

This clone came up once. The CDR3 spells CASSYPGGLREQYF. In nucleotides, the CDR3 is TGTGCCAGCAGTTACCCGGGGGGGCTTAGAGAGCAGTACTTC. The chain combines TRBV6-5 with TRBJ2-7, with 8 positions matching TRBD2. In germline, CDR1 is MNHEY, CDR2 SVGAGI. V shed 2 bases, J shed 7 bases, and the junction held 7 bases outside the gene matches. The CDR3 sequence is 14 residues long.

The V call is TRBV7-9, the J call TRBJ2-7; TRBD2 is a possible D gene (5 bases). The CDR3 runs 12 residues. The germline V gene encodes CDR1 SEHNR and CDR2 FQNEAQ (reference sequence). Trimming removed 2 bases from V and 6 bases from J, with 8 bases in between. The CDR3 region is CASSLTSGEQYF. CDR3 DNA sequence: TGTGCCAGCAGCTTAACAAGCGGCGAGCAGTACTTC.

The V gene is TRBV7-9, the J gene TRBJ2-3; tentatively, D is TRBD2 (5 bases). CDR3 length equals 14 residues. Trimming left V 5 bases short and J 6 bases short, with 15 bases between. Per the germline V gene, CDR1 is SEHNR and CDR2 is FQNEAQ (reference sequence). The CDR3 spells CASSLLVSRDTQYF. In DNA, the CDR3 is TGTGCCAGCAGCCTACTAGTGTCTCGTGATACGCAGTATTTT. The variable domain in full, completed from reference TRBV7-9 and TRBJ2-3, reads DTGVSQNPRHKITKRGQNVTFRCDPISEHNRLYWYRQTLGQGPEFLTYFQNEAQLEKSRLLSDRFSAERPKGSFSTLEIQRTEQGDSAMYLCASSLLVSRDTQYFGPGTRLTVL.

The chain couples TRBV4-2 to TRBJ2-2, with TRBD2 identical over 8 bases. This CDR3 contains 18 residues. CDR1 and CDR2 from the germline V gene are LGHNA and YNFKEQ. V lost 2 bases, J lost 1 base, and 9 bases stayed unmatched. The CDR3 region is CASSQKMASGLNTGELFF. CDR3 DNA: TGTGCCAGCAGCCAAAAAATGGCTAGCGGGCTGAACACCGGGGAGCTGTTTTTT.

CDR3 DNA sequence: TGTGCCATCAGTAAAAACCGACCGGGACAGAGACACTATGGCTACACCTTC. Encoded protein: CAISKNRPGQRHYGYTF. The rearrangement links TRBV10-3 to TRBJ1-2; 7 positions match TRBD1. The ends lost 5 bases at V and 3 bases at J; junction bases unmatched: 15. The germline V gene has CDR1 ENHRY and CDR2 SYGVKD. The CDR3 contains 17 residues.

This clone has a handful of counts. In nucleotides, the CDR3 is TGTGCCAGTCGCACTGTCCCTAACTATGGCTACACCTTC. It codes for CASRTVPNYGYTF. V usage is TRBV6-5 and J usage is TRBJ1-2, with unresolved D. Trimming took off 9 bases at V and 0 bases at J, with 11 bases between the two ends. This CDR3 region has 13 residues. Germline V lookup: CDR1 MNHEY, CDR2 SVGAGI.

V gene TRBV7-9 combines with J gene TRBJ2-2; 7 nucleotides line up with TRBD1. The trim removed 5 bases at V and 2 bases at J, leaving 8 bases unmatched. This CDR3 region has 16 residues. The germline V gene has CDR1 SEHNR and CDR2 FQNEAQ (reference sequence). The CDR3 protein is CASSQLGGTNTGELFF. The CDR3 DNA sequence: TGTGCCAGCAGCCAGCTAGGGGGCACAAACACCGGGGAGCTGTTTTTT.

The V call is TRBV27, the J call TRBJ1-6; no definite D call. The germline V gene has CDR1 MNHEY and CDR2 SMNVEV (reference sequence). The CDR3 has 12 residues. With 4 bases removed from V and 7 bases from J, the gap between germline ends came to 5 bases. The CDR3 nucleotides are TGTGCCAGCAGTTACAGAAATTCACCCCTCCACTTT. The encoded protein is CASSYRNSPLHF.

The chain links TRBV10-2 to TRBJ2-7; 12 positions agree with TRBD2. CDR1 and CDR2 (germline): WSHSY, SAAADI. With V trimmed by 5 bases and J by 5 bases, 10 bases remained unmatched. CDR3 length equals 16 residues. The CDR3 nucleotides are TGCGCCAGCAGTACCGGGACTAGCGGGTTCCTAGACGAGCAGTACTTC. Translated: CASSTGTSGFLDEQYF.

Notes on this clone: Other DNA sequences in the same sample also yield this CDR3. The chain carries TRBV7-2 and TRBJ2-7; D is perhaps TRBD2 (7 bases). The germline CDR1 and CDR2 sequences are SGHTA and FQGNSA. V was clipped by 7 bases and J by 0 bases, with 16 bases between them. CDR3 length equals 15 residues. The CDR3 spells CASTLGGASSYEQYF. The DNA for the CDR3 is TGTGCCAGCACCCTAGGGGGGGCCTCCTCCTACGAGCAGTACTTC.

In its sample, this clone was seen once. CDR3 sequence: CASTRSAGRTYNEQFF. CDR3 nucleotides: TGTGCCAGCACCCGGTCGGCGGGGAGGACATACAATGAGCAGTTCTTC. The chain is built from TRBV27 and TRBJ2-1, with TRBD2 as a possible D gene (6 bases). The CDR3 has 16 amino acids. Germline CDR1 and CDR2: MNHEY and SMNVEV (reference sequence). Trimming stripped 7 bases from V and 4 bases from J, with 20 bases between.

The J gene is TRBJ1-1, the V gene TRBV3-1 (or the pseudogene TRBV3-2); D call uncertain. Per the germline V gene, CDR1 is LGHDT and CDR2 is YNNKEL (reference sequence). CDR3 length: 13 residues. Trimming removed 1 base from V and 6 bases from J, with 9 bases in between. The CDR3 region has the DNA TGTGCCAGCAGCCAAGCCCGTAACTCTGAAGCTTTCTTT. Protein: CASSQARNSEAFF.

This rearrangement joins TRBV4-1 to TRBJ1-5; D remains unclear. Germline lookup yields CDR1 MGHRA and CDR2 YSYEKL. This CDR3 spans 17 amino acids. V lost 0 bases to trimming and J lost 6 bases, with 18 bases between them. The CDR3 nucleotides read TGCGCCAGCAGCCAAGATGACGACCCGGATTTCGTTCAGCCCCAGCATTTT. Translating it yields CASSQDDDPDFVQPQHF.

The chain combines TRBV19 with TRBJ2-1; weak D call: TRBD2 (6 bases). This CDR3 is 15 amino acids long. V shed 3 bases and J shed 2 bases, with 11 bases lying between them. Germline V gene data show CDR1 as LNHDA and CDR2 as SQIVND (reference sequence). The chain's CDR3 is CASSMGWTTYNEQFF. The CDR3 region has the DNA TGTGCCAGTAGTATGGGGTGGACTACCTACAATGAGCAGTTCTTC.

The J gene is TRBJ1-4, the V gene TRBV2, with D tentatively TRBD1 (5 bases). Germline V gives CDR1 SNHLY, CDR2 FYNNEI. The CDR3 is 16 amino acids. Trimming took off 3 bases at V and 5 bases at J, with 16 bases between the two ends. CDR3 protein: CASSDSGRTANEKLFF. In nucleotides, the CDR3 is TGTGCCAGCAGTGATTCGGGGCGGACGGCGAATGAAAAACTGTTTTTT. Full variable domain (remainder filled in from reference TRBV2 and TRBJ1-4): EPEVTQTPSHQVTQMGQEVILRCVPISNHLYFYWYRQILGQKVEFLVSFYNNEISEKSEIFDDQFSVERPDGSNFTLKIRSTKLEDSAMYFCASSDSGRTANEKLFFGSGTQLSVL.